The next 10 T cell receptor beta chains were all read from a single sample in a study of T cells in tuberculosis. The repertoire was sequenced with immunoSEQ multiplex PCR; TCRdb's copy has only in-frame clones and lacks some. The sample consists of 30,000 or so clones, 95% of them appearing once. The specimen sequenced was PBMCs. These receptors came from a donor aged 10 to 29 with latent tuberculosis or without tuberculosis infection.

This chain uses TRBV27 with TRBJ2-1, with TRBD2 matching 9 bases. Germline loops: CDR1 MNHEY, CDR2 SMNVEV (reference sequence). The V segment lost 4 bases and the J segment 3 bases; nucleotides outside the gene matches: 7. CDR3 length equals 16 residues. The CDR3, as DNA: TGTGCCAGCAGTTCCTCGACTAGCGGAGTCTACAATGAGCAGTTCTTC. Amino acids: CASSSSTSGVYNEQFF.

The CDR3 nucleotides read TGTGCCAGCAGTGAAGCGTCTACCGGGGGCACAGATACGCAGTATTTT. Residues: CASSEASTGGTDTQYF. J is TRBJ2-3 and V is TRBV2; D may be TRBD2 (5 bases). Germline CDR1 and CDR2: SNHLY and FYNNEI. V dropped 0 bases and J dropped 1 base, with 11 bases sitting between them. This CDR3 has 16 amino acids.

The V gene is TRBV6-5, the J gene TRBJ1-2, with 8 nucleotides matching TRBD1. The CDR3 is 14 amino acids. The V gene end was trimmed by 4 bases and the J gene end by 4 bases; junction bases not matched to a gene: 5. The germline gives CDR1 MNHEY, CDR2 SVGAGI. CDR3 bases: TGTGCCAGCAGTTCGGACAGGGTTGGCTATGGCTACACCTTC. Translated: CASSSDRVGYGYTF.

The chain couples TRBV10-2 to TRBJ1-1; possibly TRBD1 for D (5 bases). Germline CDR1 reads WSHSY; CDR2 reads SAAADI. The CDR3 loop spans 14 amino acids. The germline V and J ends were trimmed by 5 bases and 4 bases, with 14 bases remaining between them. The chain's CDR3 is CASSLVNQGTEAFF. CDR3 sequence (DNA): TGCGCCAGCAGTCTCGTGAACCAGGGCACTGAAGCTTTCTTT.

The rearrangement links TRBV4-3 to TRBJ1-2; 7 nucleotides align to TRBD1. The germline V gene encodes CDR1 LGHNA and CDR2 YSLEER. There are 15 residues in the CDR3. V gave up 3 bases and J gave up 5 bases; unmatched junction bases: 9. The CDR3 DNA sequence: TGCGCCAGCAGCCAGCAGGGGGGCTTTTTTTATGGCTACACCTTC. Residues: CASSQQGGFFYGYTF.

This CDR3 is CASSSGRGGTEAFF. In DNA form, the CDR3 reads TGTGCCAGCAGCTCCGGCCGGGGAGGCACTGAAGCTTTCTTT. The chain uses TRBV21-1 and TRBJ1-1. TRBV21-1 is a recognized pseudogene. This CDR3 has 14 amino acids.

V gene TRBV27 combines with J gene TRBJ2-3; 10 positions match TRBD1. This CDR3 has 15 amino acids. CDR1 MNHEY and CDR2 SMNVEV come from the germline V gene (reference sequence). The V segment lost 5 bases and the J segment 4 bases; nucleotides outside the gene matches: 6. The CDR3 bases are TGTGCCAGCAGTCTGGACAGGGGGATAGCAGATACGCAGTATTTT. Protein product: CASSLDRGIADTQYF.

This chain uses TRBV5-1 with TRBJ2-3; the match to TRBD2 covers 8 bases. V dropped 4 bases and J dropped 1; count of bases not matched to a gene: 2. Germline values: CDR1 SGHRS, CDR2 YFSETQ. The CDR3 extends over 14 amino acids. CDR3: CASSRSGGTDTQYF. The CDR3 DNA follows: TGCGCCAGCAGCCGTAGCGGGGGCACAGATACGCAGTATTTT.

The chain couples TRBV18 to TRBJ1-3; D may be TRBD1 (6 bases). CDR1 is KGHSH, CDR2 LQKENI, per germline. V dropped 1 base and J dropped 4 bases, with 8 bases sitting between them. CDR3 length equals 14 residues. The CDR3 DNA sequence: TGTGCCAGCTCACCACAGGACAGAGGAAACACCATATATTTT. This gives the protein CASSPQDRGNTIYF.

This clone appeared a single time. V and J are TRBV27 and TRBJ2-1, with D perhaps TRBD1 (5 bases). V was clipped by 2 bases and J by 0 bases, with 17 bases between them. Germline V gene lookup returns CDR1 MNHEY and CDR2 SMNVEV (reference sequence). The CDR3 extends over 18 amino acids. The CDR3 protein is CASSLTLKGKNSYNEQFF. The CDR3 nucleotides are TGTGCCAGCAGTTTAACACTCAAGGGGAAAAACTCCTACAATGAGCAGTTCTTC.